The 24 T cell receptor beta chains given below trace back to one sample, sequenced in a study of cytomegalovirus exposure and HLA in healthy donors. PCR employed 60 Vbeta and 13 Jbeta primers. This table comes from immunoSEQ multiplex PCR, and its TCRdb copy is limited to in-frame clones, with some not included. This sample has over 200,000 clones, with around 88% found just once. The sample was PBMCs. All receptors derive from a woman between 18 and 30 years old in good health and CMV-seronegative.

The chain joins TRBV6-1 to TRBJ1-6, with D uncertain. This CDR3 has 14 amino acids. In germline, CDR1 is MNHNS, CDR2 SASEGT. Trimming removed 1 base from V and 7 bases from J, with 8 bases in between. The CDR3 spells CASSEVGRNSPLHF. The CDR3, as DNA: TGTGCCAGCAGTGAAGTCGGGAGGAATTCACCCCTCCACTTT.

V usage is TRBV27 and J usage is TRBJ2-1, with 10 bases matching TRBD2. CDR3 size: 18 residues. V shed 10 bases and J 0 bases; nucleotides not matched to a gene: 15. Germline V CDR1 and CDR2: MNHEY, SMNVEV (reference sequence). CDR3 loop: CATLSGRGYNSSYNEQFF. The CDR3 DNA sequence: TGTGCCACCCTAAGCGGGAGGGGATACAATAGCTCCTACAATGAGCAGTTCTTC.

The chain combines TRBV5-4 with TRBJ2-2, with 7 bases identical to TRBD2. Germline values: CDR1 SGHNT, CDR2 YYREEE (reference sequence). The CDR3 is 16 residues long. Unmatched junction bases numbered 4, after V lost 0 bases and J lost 2 bases. The CDR3 region has the DNA TGTGCCAGCAGCTTGGATCTAGCGGCAAACACCGGGGAGCTGTTTTTT. Protein product: CASSLDLAANTGELFF.

The chain has TRBV7-2 and TRBJ1-1; the D is unclear. This CDR3 region has 12 residues. The germline gives CDR1 SGHTA, CDR2 FQGNSA. V dropped 6 bases and J dropped 6 bases, with 11 bases sitting between them. In DNA form, the CDR3 reads TGTGCCAGCAGGCCGGGCGGGCCTGAAGCTTTCTTT. Protein: CASRPGGPEAFF.

A few counts support this clone. The J gene is TRBJ2-1, the V gene TRBV6-1; 10 nucleotides line up with TRBD2. With V trimmed by 4 bases and J by 9 bases, 12 bases remained unmatched. CDR3 length: 16 residues. Germline CDR1 and CDR2: MNHNS and SASEGT. The CDR3: CASSGGSAGGQREQFF. As DNA, the CDR3 is TGTGCCAGCAGTGGGGGCTCAGCGGGGGGGCAGCGTGAGCAGTTCTTC.

This clone was seen just once. J is TRBJ1-1 and V is TRBV5-1, with no clear D. The CDR3 spans 14 residues. V was trimmed by 0 bases and J by 5 bases, leaving 11 bases between them. Germline-derived CDR1 and CDR2 are SGHRS and YFSETQ. The CDR3 sequence: CASSLVGDRTEAFF. The CDR3 bases are TGCGCCAGCAGCTTGGTCGGGGATCGGACTGAAGCTTTCTTT.

The CDR3 DNA is TGTGCCAGCAGTCCGGGACAGACCCCCAACGTCCTGACTTTC. Its translation: CASSPGQTPNVLTF. The rearrangement uses TRBV6-5 and TRBJ2-6; TRBD1 matches at 7 bases. The V gene's germline CDR1 is MNHEY and CDR2 SVGAGI. The CDR3 runs to 14 residues. V dropped 5 bases and J dropped 8; count of bases not matched to a gene: 6.

The CDR3 sequence: CASSFSGTNTGELFF. CDR3 coding DNA: TGTGCCAGCAGCTTTAGCGGGACGAACACCGGGGAGCTGTTTTTT. The rearrangement uses TRBV11-2 and TRBJ2-2, with 8 bases identical to TRBD2. V dropped 3 bases and J dropped 0; count of bases not matched to a gene: 0. This CDR3 has 15 residues. CDR1 is SGHAT and CDR2 is FQNNGV in the germline V gene.

This clone was seen a single time. The rearrangement joins TRBV9 to TRBJ1-5; D not resolved. The CDR3 covers 14 residues. Per germline, CDR1 SGDLS and CDR2 YYNGEE. Trimming pared 0 bases from V and 4 bases from J, leaving 8 bases between. The CDR3: CASSVEPENQPQHF. The CDR3 region has the DNA TGTGCCAGCAGCGTAGAACCGGAGAATCAGCCCCAGCATTTT.

The chain is built from TRBV14 and TRBJ2-7; TRBD2 agrees at 7 bases. Germline lookup yields CDR1 SGHDN and CDR2 FVKESK. The CDR3 covers 15 residues. J lost 3 bases, V lost 4 bases, and 9 bases had no gene match. CDR3 sequence reads: CASSRSGGTSYEQYF. For the CDR3, the DNA is TGTGCCAGCAGCCGCTCGGGGGGTACGAGCTACGAGCAGTACTTC. The entire variable domain, with the rest obtained from reference TRBV14 and TRBJ2-7, is as follows: EAGVTQFPSHSVIEKGQTVTLRCDPISGHDNLYWYRRVMGKEIKFLLHFVKESKQDESGMPNNRFLAERTGGTYSTLKVQPAELEDSGVYFCASSRSGGTSYEQYFGPGTRLTVT.

In this sample, this clone turned up a few times. J is TRBJ2-3 and V is TRBV5-4; possible D gene TRBD2, 7 bases. V lost 2 bases and J 5 bases, leaving 12 bases between the germline ends. This CDR3 is built from 14 residues. Germline-derived CDR1 and CDR2 are SGHNT and YYREEE (reference sequence). CDR3 residues: CASSLGGDGDTQYF. The CDR3 bases are TGTGCCAGCAGCTTAGGGGGGGACGGAGATACGCAGTATTTT.

The chain carries TRBV9 and TRBJ2-3; 8 bases match TRBD1. Germline loops: CDR1 SGDLS, CDR2 YYNGEE. V was clipped by 3 bases and J by 2 bases; unmatched bases: 2. CDR3 size: 14 residues. The CDR3 DNA reads as TGTGCCAGCAGCGCGGACAGGGCCACAGATACGCAGTATTTT. Protein product: CASSADRATDTQYF.

V gene TRBV5-6 combines with J gene TRBJ2-7, with a possible D match to TRBD1 (6 bases). The V and J ends lost 5 bases and 7 bases respectively, with 19 bases between them. Germline CDR1 is SGHDT and CDR2 is YYEEEE. The CDR3 runs to 14 residues. This CDR3 is CASRPTGTPSEQYF. In DNA form, the CDR3 reads TGTGCCAGCAGACCTACCGGGACACCTTCGGAGCAGTACTTC.

The V call is TRBV19, the J call TRBJ1-5; D not resolved. The V end was cut by 2 bases, the J end by 6 bases, with 8 bases between. From germline, CDR1 is LNHDA and CDR2 SQIVND (reference sequence). CDR3 size: 13 residues. In DNA form, the CDR3 reads TGTGCCAGTAGTATAATTTTTCTTCAGCCCCAGCATTTT. Its translation is CASSIIFLQPQHF.

This chain joins TRBV19 and TRBJ2-7, with a possible D match to TRBD1 (5 bases). V was pared by 4 bases and J by 3 bases, with 19 bases between. This CDR3 region has 16 residues. Germline values: CDR1 LNHDA, CDR2 SQIVND (reference sequence). The CDR3 loop reads CASSTITGALGYEQYF. The CDR3 DNA is TGTGCCAGTAGTACAATTACAGGAGCCTTAGGCTACGAGCAGTACTTC.

The chain has TRBV5-6 and TRBJ2-5; weak D call: TRBD2 (7 bases). CDR3 size: 15 residues. The V and J ends lost 4 bases and 4 bases respectively, with 17 bases between them. Germline assignment: CDR1 SGHDT and CDR2 YYEEEE. CDR3 in amino acids: CASSPLGGQRETQYF. As DNA, the CDR3 is TGTGCCAGCAGCCCTTTGGGGGGGCAGAGAGAGACCCAGTACTTC.

In its sample, this clone was seen once. The chain links TRBV6-6 to TRBJ1-1, with 9 bases matching TRBD1. The germline V gene has CDR1 MNHNY and CDR2 SVGAGI (reference sequence). V gave up 0 bases and J gave up 7 bases; unmatched junction bases: 9. CDR3 length: 16 amino acids. The CDR3 protein is CASSYSRTGGGHEAFF. As DNA, the CDR3 is TGTGCCAGCAGTTACTCGAGAACAGGGGGCGGGCATGAAGCTTTCTTT.

This chain links TRBV4-2 with TRBJ2-7; a possible D gene is TRBD1 (7 bases). Germline V gene sequence: CDR1 LGHNA, CDR2 YNFKEQ. This CDR3 is built from 17 residues. Trimming removed 0 bases at V and 4 bases at J, with 19 bases between. CDR3 loop: CASSQERGAGGRYEQYF. The CDR3 DNA reads TGTGCCAGCAGCCAAGAGAGGGGGGCAGGGGGTAGGTACGAGCAGTACTTC.

J is TRBJ1-2 and V is TRBV6-5; no firm D call. The CDR3 length is 15 residues. V was shortened by 6 bases and J by 6 bases, with 20 bases between the two germline ends. The germline CDR1 and CDR2 sequences are MNHEY and SVGAGI. CDR3: CASRATLGSSDGYTF. The CDR3 nucleotides are TGTGCCAGCAGGGCTACCTTGGGCAGCTCGGATGGCTACACCTTC.

V gene TRBV7-2 combines with J gene TRBJ1-5; the D gene is possibly TRBD1 (5 bases). The CDR3 extends over 14 amino acids. Germline-derived CDR1 and CDR2 are SGHTA and FQGNSA. The V gene lost 5 bases and the J gene lost 6 bases, with 14 bases spanning the gap. Here the CDR3 DNA reads TGTGCCAGCAGCCTGGTGGAGGGGTCTCAGCCCCAGCATTTT. Translating gives CASSLVEGSQPQHF. The entire variable domain, with the rest obtained from reference TRBV7-2 and TRBJ1-5, is as follows: GAGVSQSPSNKVTEKGKDVELRCDPISGHTALYWYRQSLGQGLEFLIYFQGNSAPDKSGLPSDRFSAERTGGSVSTLTIQRTQQEDSAVYLCASSLVEGSQPQHFGDGTRLSIL.

V is TRBV4-1 and J is TRBJ2-2; D ambiguous. Germline assignment: CDR1 MGHRA and CDR2 YSYEKL. Trimming cost V 0 bases and J 5 bases, with 10 bases left between them. The CDR3 sequence is 15 residues long. This CDR3 is CASSQDPGRTGELFF. DNA of the CDR3: TGCGCCAGCAGCCAAGATCCAGGAAGGACCGGGGAGCTGTTTTTT.

The chain uses TRBV2 and TRBJ1-4, with a possible D match to TRBD1 (6 bases). CDR3 length equals 14 residues. Germline V gene lookup returns CDR1 SNHLY and CDR2 FYNNEI. V was pared by 2 bases and J by 8 bases, with 12 bases between. The CDR3 spells CASSESTGIEKLFF. The DNA of the CDR3 is TGTGCCAGCAGTGAATCGACAGGAATCGAAAAACTGTTTTTT.

The chain is built from TRBV2 and TRBJ1-1, with a weak D call TRBD1 (6 bases). The germline V gene has CDR1 SNHLY and CDR2 FYNNEI. There are 14 residues in the CDR3. Trimming stripped 10 bases from V and 0 bases from J, with 15 bases between. The CDR3 protein is CATPRTAMNTEAFF. The CDR3 bases are TGTGCCACGCCCCGGACAGCAATGAACACTGAAGCTTTCTTT. Using reference TRBV2 and TRBJ1-1 for the parts outside the CDR3, the full variable domain is EPEVTQTPSHQVTQMGQEVILRCVPISNHLYFYWYRQILGQKVEFLVSFYNNEISEKSEIFDDQFSVERPDGSNFTLKIRSTKLEDSAMYFCATPRTAMNTEAFFGQGTRLTVV.

The rearrangement joins TRBV5-1 to TRBJ2-3, with 13 positions matching TRBD2. J gave up 14 bases and V 0 bases, and 3 bases lay outside the gene matches. Germline V gene data show CDR1 as SGHRS and CDR2 as YFSETQ. The CDR3 extends over 13 amino acids. This CDR3 is CASSLAGLAGLYF. In DNA, the CDR3 is TGCGCCAGCAGCTTGGCGGGACTAGCGGGGCTGTATTTT.